Below are 9 T cell receptor beta chains sequenced from a single sample in a study of sequential checkpoint blockade in melanoma. TCRdb's table, derived via immunoSEQ multiplex PCR, lists solely in-frame clones and lacks some. The sample lists thousands of clones; around nine tenths were seen once. As to treatment: randomized to nivolumab then ipilimumab (arm A) or the reverse (arm B). Here the sequenced sample was CD8+ T cells sorted from blood (inferred from file names), taken from a patient given nivolumab and ipilimumab in sequence. These TCRs come from a human donor with melanoma.

The chain joins TRBV30 to TRBJ1-6, with TRBD1 matching 7 bases. The CDR3 length is 14 residues. V lost 0 bases, J lost 8 bases, and 4 bases stayed unmatched. Germline V CDR1 and CDR2: GTSNPN, SVGIG (reference sequence). CDR3 loop: CAWSVGTDDSPLHF. DNA of the CDR3: TGTGCCTGGAGTGTAGGGACAGATGATTCACCCCTCCACTTT.

The chain couples TRBV6-4 to TRBJ2-6; maybe TRBD1 (6 bases). Per the germline V gene, CDR1 is MRHNA and CDR2 is SNTAGT. The CDR3 consists of 15 residues. The ends were cut back, 3 bases at V and 0 bases at J, with 6 bases in the middle. The CDR3 DNA reads as TGTGCCAGCAGTGAGGACAGCTCTGGGGCCAACGTCCTGACTTTC. It specifies CASSEDSSGANVLTF.

The chain combines TRBV27 with TRBJ1-5; D ambiguous. The CDR3 length is 14 residues. The germline V gene has CDR1 MNHEY and CDR2 SMNVEV (reference sequence). Trimming took off 3 bases at V and 5 bases at J, with 11 bases between the two ends. The CDR3 protein is CASSFGAAYQPQHF. CDR3 DNA sequence: TGTGCCAGCAGTTTCGGAGCAGCCTATCAGCCCCAGCATTTT.

This clone was picked up one time. The chain uses TRBV5-4 and TRBJ2-7; a weak D match, TRBD2 (5 bases). Germline-derived CDR1 and CDR2 are SGHNT and YYREEE (reference sequence). V was trimmed by 0 bases and J by 4 bases, leaving 11 bases between them. This CDR3 has 14 residues. The CDR3 loop is CASSLAPPGYEQYF. CDR3 bases: TGTGCCAGCAGCTTGGCCCCGCCGGGGTACGAGCAGTACTTC.

The V and J genes are TRBV7-2 and TRBJ2-7, with 7 bases identical to TRBD1. CDR3 length: 15 residues. The V and J ends lost 1 base and 1 base, in that order; junction bases with no gene match: 4. Germline loops: CDR1 SGHTA, CDR2 FQGNSA. The CDR3 DNA follows: TGTGCCAGCAGCTTAGAGCTGGGACAGTCCTACGAGCAGTACTTC. This translates into CASSLELGQSYEQYF.

This chain uses TRBV29-1 with TRBJ1-1, with D perhaps matching TRBD1 (6 bases). Germline V gives CDR1 SQVTM, CDR2 ANQGSEA. Between the trimmed V and J ends, which lost 6 bases and 5 bases, there was a span of 10 bases. This CDR3 comprises 11 residues. CDR3 nucleotides: TGCAGCGTCGACAGGTTTACTGAAGCTTTCTTT. Its translation: CSVDRFTEAFF.

The rearrangement uses TRBV7-9 and TRBJ2-7, with 7 bases fitting TRBD2. The CDR3 consists of 14 residues. V gave up 3 bases and J gave up 2 bases; unmatched junction bases: 4. CDR1 is SEHNR and CDR2 is FQNEAQ in the germline V gene (reference sequence). The DNA of the CDR3 is TGTGCCAGCAGCTTGGGAGGGTCCCCCTACGAGCAGTACTTC. Translated, it gives CASSLGGSPYEQYF.

The chain has TRBV5-4 and TRBJ1-1, with D uncertain. V lost 5 bases and J lost 5, with 16 bases in between. This CDR3 has 14 residues. CDR1 is SGHNT and CDR2 is YYREEE in the germline V gene (reference sequence). In DNA form, the CDR3 reads TGTGCCAGCAGTTTAGGTCCCCCGGGGACTGAAGCTTTCTTT. Protein sequence: CASSLGPPGTEAFF.

The CDR3 protein is CASSLLFNEKLFF. CDR3 bases: TGTGCCAGCAGCTTACTCTTTAATGAAAAACTGTTTTTT. The chain recombines TRBV11-3 with TRBJ1-4; D call uncertain. The germline V and J ends were trimmed by 2 bases and 4 bases, with 5 bases remaining between them. This CDR3 region has 13 residues. The germline CDR1 and CDR2 sequences are SGHNT and YENEEA.